This is a list of T cell receptor beta chains from one sample in a study of cytomegalovirus exposure and HLA in healthy donors. Method: immunoSEQ multiplex PCR; TCRdb's copy keeps in-frame clones and lacks some. The sample has around 150,000 clones, about three quarters seen once. The source material was PBMCs. These receptors were obtained from a woman aged 25 to 39 in good health and CMV-seronegative. Both conserved end residues are part of each CDR3. Fields, in order: V gene, D gene, clone size, J gene, CDR3 DNA, CDR3 protein. D genes are given only for firm matches. A clone size is listed for some rows: how often the clone was seen (once, few, many), or a class if it is expanded.

TRBV6-5	TRBD1	-	TRBJ1-1	TGTGCCAGCAGTATCGCAGGGGGGAACACTGAAGCTTTCTTT	CASSIAGGNTEAFF
TRBV27	TRBD1	-	TRBJ2-7	TGTGCCAGCAATCCCAGGGGGCCCGGGCCCTACGAGCAGTACTTC	CASNPRGPGPYEQYF
TRBV6-1	-	-	TRBJ2-7	TGTGCCAGCCTCCCGGGGGGGACAGGGAAAGACGAGCAGTACTTC	CASLPGGTGKDEQYF
TRBV2	-	-	TRBJ1-2	TGTGCCAGCATCCGTAGTCCCTCCTTTAACTATGGCTACACCTTC	CASIRSPSFNYGYTF
TRBV30	TRBD2	-	TRBJ2-7	TGTGCCTGGAGTACCCACGCGGGGGGATCCTACGAGCAGTACTTC	CAWSTHAGGSYEQYF
TRBV15	TRBD1	-	TRBJ2-5	TGTGCCACCAGCAGAGAGGGCCGCGCGGCTCCGGGACAGTCAATCCAAGAGACCCAGTACTTC	CATSREGRAAPGQSIQETQYF
TRBV6-1	-	-	TRBJ1-2	TGTGCCAGCAGTGAGCGGGGGGCTAACTATGGCTACACCTTC	CASSERGANYGYTF
TRBV5-1	-	-	TRBJ1-1	TGCGCCAGCAGCCCGTCCGTGGCAGGGCGGACTGAAGCTTTCTTT	CASSPSVAGRTEAFF
TRBV5-6	-	few	TRBJ2-2	TGTGCCAGCAGCTTGGGAGAGCTGCGGCTTAGCACCGGGGAGCTGTTTTTT	CASSLGELRLSTGELFF
TRBV4-2	-	-	TRBJ2-7	TGTGCCAGCAGCCAAGATCTGGAAGGGAGCGAGCAGTACTTC	CASSQDLEGSEQYF
TRBV9	-	-	TRBJ2-1	TGTGCCAGCAGCGTAGATCTCAATGAGCAGTTCTTC	CASSVDLNEQFF
TRBV5-1	-	-	TRBJ1-1	TGCGCCAGCAGTTTTCTCGGGTCCAACACTGAAGCTTTCTTT	CASSFLGSNTEAFF
TRBV6-5	-	-	TRBJ1-4	TGTGCCAGCAGTTACTCGCCGGCGGAGCTTGAAAAACTGTTTTTT	CASSYSPAELEKLFF
TRBV25-1	TRBD1	-	TRBJ2-4	TGTGCCAGCAGTGAGTCTTCAGGGGGCGCGGGTGGCCTGAACATTCAGTACTTC	CASSESSGGAGGLNIQYF
TRBV6-5	TRBD2	-	TRBJ2-1	TGTGCCAGCGGGGGAGGGCCACGAAACAATGAGCAGTTCTTC	CASGGGPRNNEQFF
TRBV7-2	-	once	TRBJ1-1	TGTGCCAGCAGGGGAGGCTACACTGAAGCTTTCTTT	CASRGGYTEAFF
TRBV6-5	-	-	TRBJ2-2	TGTGCCAGCAGTTACCTCACCGGGGAGCTGTTTTTT	CASSYLTGELFF
TRBV7-2	TRBD2	few	TRBJ2-5	TGTGCCAGCAGCTCAGCCGCTAGCGGGGGGGACCAAGAGACCCAGTACTTC	CASSSAASGGDQETQYF
TRBV7-2	TRBD1	-	TRBJ2-2	TGTGCCAGCAGCCCGGACAGGGGGCCGAACACCGGGGAGCTGTTTTTT	CASSPDRGPNTGELFF
TRBV4-3	TRBD1	-	TRBJ1-2	TGCGCCAGCAGCCAAACTTGGACAGGGCCTGTTGGCTACACCTTC	CASSQTWTGPVGYTF
TRBV16	-	few	TRBJ2-7	TGTGCCAGCAGCCAATCGCGCTACGAGCAGTACTTC	CASSQSRYEQYF
TRBV7-6	TRBD1	once	TRBJ2-7	TGTGCCAGCAGCTTGGGCGGCGGGACAGGGTCCTACGAGCAGTACTTC	CASSLGGGTGSYEQYF
TRBV9	-	-	TRBJ1-4	TGTGCCAGCAGCCCCCGTGGGGCAGGGAAAGAAAAACTGTTTTTT	CASSPRGAGKEKLFF
TRBV29-1	TRBD1	-	TRBJ1-1	TGCAGCGCCCGGAGGACAGGGGAGAACACTGAAGCTTTCTTT	CSARRTGENTEAFF
TRBV13	TRBD2	-	TRBJ2-7	TGTGCCAGCGGCGACTCGACTAGCGGGGACTCCTACGAGCAGTACTTC	CASGDSTSGDSYEQYF
TRBV6-1	TRBD1	once	TRBJ1-4	TGTGCCGGACGAACCGGGACAGGGAATGAAAAACTGTTTTTT	CAGRTGTGNEKLFF
TRBV2	-	-	TRBJ1-3	TGTGCCAGCACCCCTGAGGGGGGGCGGAGTGGAAACACCATATATTTT	CASTPEGGRSGNTIYF
TRBV2	-	-	TRBJ2-2	TGTGCCAGCAACTCAGGCGTCCATACCGGGGAGCTGTTTTTT	CASNSGVHTGELFF
TRBV19	-	once	TRBJ2-7	TGTGCCAGTAGGAGCTCCGGGGTCATATCGGGCGAGCAGTACTTC	CASRSSGVISGEQYF
TRBV6-4	TRBD2	-	TRBJ2-5	TGTGCCAGCAGTCCGAGCGGGGGGATTGGAGAGACCCAGTACTTC	CASSPSGGIGETQYF
TRBV4-2	-	-	TRBJ1-2	TGTGCCAGCAGCCAAGCTCCAGGGACTAACTATGGCTACACCTTC	CASSQAPGTNYGYTF
TRBV7-2	TRBD1	-	TRBJ2-7	TGTGCCAGCGGAAAGGGAAAGGGACAGGGGGCCCGGGAGCAGTACTTC	CASGKGKGQGAREQYF
TRBV27	-	-	TRBJ2-7	TGTGCCAGCGGTTTCTTGCGGGGTACCGCCGAGCAGTACTTC	CASGFLRGTAEQYF
TRBV6-1	TRBD1	few	TRBJ1-1	TGTGCCAGCAGTGCCCGACAGGGGGCGCCGAACACTGAAGCTTTCTTT	CASSARQGAPNTEAFF
TRBV25-1	-	-	TRBJ1-3	TGTGCCAGCCAACAGATTTCTGGAAACACCATATATTTT	CASQQISGNTIYF
TRBV7-6	TRBD2	once	TRBJ2-3	TGTGCCAGCAGCGGCGGACTAGCTGTTGATACGCAGTATTTT	CASSGGLAVDTQYF
TRBV4-2	TRBD2	-	TRBJ2-1	TGTGCCAGCAGCCAAGATGTGGCTAGCGGGGGAGTTACCAATGAGCAGTTCTTC	CASSQDVASGGVTNEQFF
TRBV10-3	-	-	TRBJ1-6	TGTGCCATCAGTGACAGGGTCAATTCACCCCTCCACTTT	CAISDRVNSPLHF
TRBV7-9	TRBD1	-	TRBJ1-4	TGTGCCAGCAGCTTGGCCGGGACAGGGAACGAAAAACTGTTTTTT	CASSLAGTGNEKLFF
TRBV4-3	-	-	TRBJ1-2	TGCGCCAGCAGCCAAGGTATACTGTACTATGGCTACACCTTC	CASSQGILYYGYTF
TRBV5-5	TRBD1	-	TRBJ2-1	TGTGCCAGCAGCTCCGGGACAGGATATTACAATGAGCAGTTCTTC	CASSSGTGYYNEQFF
TRBV5-1	TRBD1	few	TRBJ2-5	TGCGCCAGCAGCTTGGGACAGGGCAGGGAGACCCAGTACTTC	CASSLGQGRETQYF
TRBV27	-	few	TRBJ1-2	TGTGCCAGCAGTTTTAAGATGGGGGCAGGTGGCTACACCTTC	CASSFKMGAGGYTF
TRBV18	-	-	TRBJ1-5	TGTGCCAGCTCATACAGGGATGCGGGTCGGCAGCCCCAGCATTTT	CASSYRDAGRQPQHF
TRBV7-2	-	once	TRBJ1-6	TGTGCCAGCAGCCCCCTCGGGAATTCCCCATCACCCCTCCACTTT	CASSPLGNSPSPLHF